What follows are 28 T cell receptor beta chains derived from one specimen sequenced in a study of blood T cell repertoires in COVID-19. Method: immunoSEQ multiplex PCR; TCRdb's copy keeps in-frame clones and lacks some. This sample carries about 72,000 clones, 86% of them seen once, and the ten largest clones take roughly a tenth. Sequencing was carried out using peripheral blood. Source of these receptors: a man in his sixties or seventies with active or convalescent COVID-19.

This clone has only a few counts. The rearrangement joins TRBV18 to TRBJ1-5; D not certain. Trimming pared 3 bases from V and 2 bases from J, leaving 11 bases between. CDR1 KGHSH and CDR2 LQKENI come from the germline V gene. CDR3 length: 15 amino acids. CDR3 DNA sequence: TGTGCCAGCTCACCCCCCGGGAGCGGCAATCAGCCCCAGCATTTT. Its translation is CASSPPGSGNQPQHF.

The genes are TRBV28 and TRBJ1-2, with D maybe TRBD1 (6 bases). V dropped 5 bases and J dropped 4 bases, with 23 bases sitting between them. Germline CDR1 and CDR2: MDHEN and SYDVKM. The CDR3 length is 17 residues. CDR3 protein: CASSPTDSTLPFYGYTF. CDR3 coding DNA: TGTGCCAGCAGTCCAACGGACAGTACACTACCCTTCTATGGCTACACCTTC.

This chain joins TRBV3-1 (or the pseudogene TRBV3-2) and TRBJ2-7, with 12 bases identical to TRBD2. Germline CDR1 and CDR2: LGHDT and YNNKEL (reference sequence). The CDR3 has 13 residues. Trimming at V came to 10 bases and at J to 4 bases, leaving 5 bases not matched to a gene. The chain's CDR3 is CATGLAGLYEQYF. CDR3 bases: TGTGCCACAGGACTAGCGGGGCTTTACGAGCAGTACTTC.

The chain carries TRBV18 and TRBJ2-7, with 7 bases lining up with TRBD2. The V gene end was trimmed by 0 bases and the J gene end by 2 bases; junction bases not matched to a gene: 1. From germline, CDR1 is KGHSH and CDR2 LQKENI. The CDR3 runs to 14 residues. CDR3 residues: CASSPPAGAYEQYF. CDR3 coding DNA: TGTGCCAGCTCACCACCCGCGGGAGCCTACGAGCAGTACTTC.

The chain is built from TRBV6-5 and TRBJ1-1; weak D call: TRBD1 (5 bases). This CDR3 spans 15 amino acids. CDR1 and CDR2 (germline): MNHEY, SVGAGI. Between the trimmed V and J ends, which lost 0 bases and 3 bases, there was a span of 11 bases. CDR3 DNA sequence: TGTGCCAGCAGTTACTCGGGGGGAAGTTACACTGAAGCTTTCTTT. Its translation is CASSYSGGSYTEAFF.

The chain is built from TRBV30 and TRBJ2-7; TRBD1 matches at 9 bases. V shed 2 bases and J 2 bases; nucleotides not matched to a gene: 7. The CDR3 totals 15 residues. In germline, CDR1 is GTSNPN, CDR2 SVGIG (reference sequence). As DNA, the CDR3 is TGTGCCTGGAGTCCGGGACAGGGAATAGCCTACGAGCAGTACTTC. Amino acids: CAWSPGQGIAYEQYF.

CDR3 sequence: CASSVTSGGNTGELFF. In DNA form, the CDR3 reads TGTGCCAGCAGCGTAACTAGCGGGGGTAACACCGGGGAGCTGTTTTTT. The chain uses TRBV7-8 and TRBJ2-2, with 11 bases matching TRBD2. CDR1 is SGHVS, CDR2 FQNEAQ, per germline. There are 16 residues in the CDR3. J was trimmed by 2 bases and V by 5 bases; bases with no gene match: 4. Complete variable domain (other parts from reference TRBV7-8 and TRBJ2-2): GAGVSQSPRYKVAKRGQDVALRCDPISGHVSLFWYQQALGQGPEFLTYFQNEAQLDKSGLPSDRFFAERPEGSVSTLKIQRTQQEDSAVYLCASSVTSGGNTGELFFGEGSRLTVL.

The rearrangement links TRBV3-1 (or the pseudogene TRBV3-2) to TRBJ1-1, with 7 bases identical to TRBD1. V dropped 3 bases and J dropped 1; count of bases not matched to a gene: 5. In germline, CDR1 is LGHDT, CDR2 YNNKEL (reference sequence). CDR3 length equals 15 residues. CDR3 nucleotides: TGTGCCAGCAGCCACGGACAGGTAGGGAACACTGAAGCTTTCTTT. Protein sequence: CASSHGQVGNTEAFF.

The CDR3 spells CASSIGTPDYNEQFF. The CDR3 DNA reads as TGTGCCAGCAGTATCGGGACACCCGACTACAATGAGCAGTTCTTC. This chain uses TRBV27 with TRBJ2-1, with a possible D match to TRBD1 (6 bases). Germline V gene sequence: CDR1 MNHEY, CDR2 SMNVEV (reference sequence). The CDR3 is 15 residues long. Trimming shortened V by 5 bases and J by 3 bases, and 14 bases separated the two germline ends.

The rearrangement links TRBV6-5 to TRBJ1-5; maybe TRBD1 (5 bases). The V and J ends lost 8 bases and 4 bases respectively, with 12 bases between them. Looked up from germline, CDR1 is MNHEY and CDR2 is SVGAGI. The CDR3 runs 13 residues. The CDR3 loop reads CASQDTRNQPQHF. In DNA form, the CDR3 reads TGTGCCAGCCAGGACACGCGAAATCAGCCCCAGCATTTT.

The rearrangement joins TRBV6-6 to TRBJ2-1; D unclear. The germline V gene has CDR1 MNHNY and CDR2 SVGAGI (reference sequence). There are 14 residues in the CDR3. V was cut by 4 bases and J by 3 bases, with 10 bases left in between. The CDR3 coding sequence is TGTGCCAGCAGTTCACTGGCAGGCTACAATGAGCAGTTCTTC. This sequence encodes CASSSLAGYNEQFF.

This clone appeared a few times. The genes are TRBV27 and TRBJ1-1; TRBD1 matches 8 bases. This CDR3 has 15 amino acids. The ends lost 7 bases at V and 2 bases at J; junction bases unmatched: 9. The germline V gene encodes CDR1 MNHEY and CDR2 SMNVEV (reference sequence). The CDR3 bases are TGTGCCAGCACTAAAGGGACAGGAGCCAACACTGAAGCTTTCTTT. It yields the protein CASTKGTGANTEAFF.

The DNA of the CDR3 is TGTGCCAGCGGTGACAGGGGCTACGAGCAGTACTTC. It is translated as CASGDRGYEQYF. This chain connects TRBV28 to TRBJ2-7; TRBD1 matches 8 bases. The CDR3 sequence is 12 residues long. The germline gives CDR1 MDHEN, CDR2 SYDVKM. The V and J ends lost 8 bases and 3 bases, in that order; junction bases with no gene match: 3.

CDR3 residues: CASSIPGQGSYEQYF. CDR3 bases: TGCGCCAGCAGCATTCCGGGACAGGGATCCTACGAGCAGTACTTC. The gene calls are TRBV5-1 and TRBJ2-7, with 9 bases that match TRBD1. CDR1 and CDR2 (germline): SGHRS, YFSETQ. This CDR3 comprises 15 residues. With V trimmed by 4 bases and J by 1 base, 6 bases remained unmatched.

The CDR3 here is CASRDRASAATNEKLFF. The CDR3 DNA sequence: TGTGCCAGTAGGGACAGGGCATCTGCGGCTACTAATGAAAAACTGTTTTTT. This chain joins TRBV19 and TRBJ1-4, with 8 positions matching TRBD1. Germline V gene sequence: CDR1 LNHDA, CDR2 SQIVND (reference sequence). The CDR3 is 17 amino acids. The ends lost 6 bases at V and 2 bases at J; junction bases unmatched: 11. The full variable domain, rest sourced from reference TRBV19 and TRBJ1-4, is DGGITQSPKYLFRKEGQNVTLSCEQNLNHDAMYWYRQDPGQGLRLIYYSQIVNDFQKGDIAEGYSVSREKKESFPLTVTSAQKNPTAFYLCASRDRASAATNEKLFFGSGTQLSVL.

This chain connects TRBV29-1 to TRBJ2-3; D is unclear. The germline V gene has CDR1 SQVTM and CDR2 ANQGSEA. This CDR3 spans 13 amino acids. V lost 3 bases and J lost 0, with 7 bases in between. In DNA, the CDR3 is TGCAGCGTTGATCATGTTAGCACAGATACGCAGTATTTT. It yields the protein CSVDHVSTDTQYF.

The chain couples TRBV27 to TRBJ2-3; D is uncertain. Germline V gene lookup returns CDR1 MNHEY and CDR2 SMNVEV (reference sequence). Trimming took off 6 bases at V and 2 bases at J, with 9 bases between the two ends. The CDR3 is 13 residues long. The CDR3 loop is CASSPIYTDTQYF. CDR3 DNA sequence: TGTGCCAGCAGCCCAATCTACACAGATACGCAGTATTTT.

In its sample, this clone was seen once. J is TRBJ2-1 and V is TRBV5-1; 11 nucleotides align to TRBD1. CDR1 is SGHRS and CDR2 is YFSETQ in the germline V gene. The length of the CDR3 is 17 residues. The ends lost 4 bases at V and 5 bases at J; junction bases unmatched: 11. The CDR3 DNA reads as TGCGCCAGCAGCGTAAGCGGACAGGGGGCGTCTAACAATGAGCAGTTCTTC. Its translation: CASSVSGQGASNNEQFF. Filled out from reference TRBV5-1 and TRBJ2-1, the complete variable domain reads KAGVTQTPRYLIKTRGQQVTLSCSPISGHRSVSWYQQTPGQGLQFLFEYFSETQRNKGNFPGRFSGRQFSNSRSEMNVSTLELGDSALYLCASSVSGQGASNNEQFFGPGTRLTVL.

V gene TRBV9 combines with J gene TRBJ2-3, with 7 positions matching TRBD2. This CDR3 comprises 14 residues. Unmatched junction bases numbered 9, after V lost 6 bases and J lost 5 bases. Looked up from germline, CDR1 is SGDLS and CDR2 is YYNGEE. DNA for the CDR3: TGTGCCAGCAAGGGAGGGAGTGAGGGAGATACGCAGTATTTT. Amino acids: CASKGGSEGDTQYF. The full variable domain, with the rest looked up from reference TRBV9 and TRBJ2-3, is DSGVTQTPKHLITATGQRVTLRCSPRSGDLSVYWYQQSLDQGLQFLIQYYNGEERAKGNILERFSAQQFPDLHSELNLSSLELGDSALYFCASKGGSEGDTQYFGPGTRLTVL.

The genes are TRBV3-1 (or the pseudogene TRBV3-2) and TRBJ1-1; no definite D call. The V and J ends lost 4 bases and 0 bases respectively, with 9 bases between them. CDR1 is LGHDT and CDR2 is YNNKEL in the germline V gene (reference sequence). This CDR3 is 14 amino acids long. CDR3 region: CASSLGEMNTEAFF. For the CDR3, the DNA is TGTGCCAGCAGCCTCGGGGAAATGAACACTGAAGCTTTCTTT.

CDR3 amino acids: CATSDSNQLAKNIQYF. In DNA, the CDR3 is TGTGCCACCAGTGACTCCAATCAACTAGCCAAAAACATTCAGTACTTC. This rearrangement joins TRBV24-1 to TRBJ2-4; D gene ambiguous. This CDR3 has 16 amino acids. V was shortened by 4 bases and J by 0 bases, with 12 bases between the two germline ends. The V gene's germline CDR1 is KGHDR and CDR2 SFDVKD.

Written as DNA, the CDR3 is TGCGCCAGCAGTTTCCGGTTGGGTAGCGGGAGCCACGAGCAGTACTTC. It specifies CASSFRLGSGSHEQYF. This sequence joins TRBV5-1 and TRBJ2-7, with 9 positions matching TRBD2. The V gene's germline CDR1 is SGHRS and CDR2 YFSETQ. The CDR3 has 16 residues. V dropped 5 bases and J dropped 5; count of bases not matched to a gene: 14.

Of note for this clone: The junction departs from germline at one end; a sequencing error may be responsible. The chain carries TRBV18 and TRBJ2-1, with a possible D match to TRBD1 (5 bases). In germline, CDR1 is KGHSH, CDR2 LQKENI. CDR3 length: 13 residues. Here the CDR3 DNA reads TGTGCCAGCTCAGCACCACCTAGGGGTGAGCAGTTCTTC. Translation: CASSAPPRGEQFF.

V usage is TRBV5-4 and J usage is TRBJ2-1, with D uncertain. Looked up from germline, CDR1 is SGHNT and CDR2 is YYREEE (reference sequence). The CDR3 length is 12 residues. Trimming shortened V by 0 bases and J by 6 bases, and 4 bases separated the two germline ends. The CDR3 is CASSLDGNEQFF. Written as DNA, the CDR3 is TGTGCCAGCAGCTTGGACGGCAATGAGCAGTTCTTC.

J is TRBJ1-3 and V is TRBV9; D remains ambiguous. The CDR3 contains 14 residues. V lost 4 bases and J lost 4, with 12 bases in between. Germline CDR1 is SGDLS and CDR2 is YYNGEE. CDR3 loop: CASSPRWEGNTIYF. Written as DNA, the CDR3 is TGTGCCAGCAGCCCCCGATGGGAGGGAAACACCATATATTTT. Together with reference TRBV9 and TRBJ1-3, the CDR3 gives the full variable domain: DSGVTQTPKHLITATGQRVTLRCSPRSGDLSVYWYQQSLDQGLQFLIQYYNGEERAKGNILERFSAQQFPDLHSELNLSSLELGDSALYFCASSPRWEGNTIYFGEGSWLTVV.

V and J are TRBV28 and TRBJ2-3; D gene unclear. V was shortened by 1 base and J by 2 bases, with 13 bases between the two germline ends. Germline V gene lookup returns CDR1 MDHEN and CDR2 SYDVKM. There are 16 residues in the CDR3. In DNA, the CDR3 is TGTGCCAGCAGTTTATTCCGTGGGCAGACCACAGATACGCAGTATTTT. Its translation is CASSLFRGQTTDTQYF. Full variable domain (outside the CDR3, taken from reference TRBV28 and TRBJ2-3): DVKVTQSSRYLVKRTGEKVFLECVQDMDHENMFWYRQDPGLGLRLIYFSYDVKMKEKGDIPEGYSVSREKKERFSLILESASTNQTSMYLCASSLFRGQTTDTQYFGPGTRLTVL.

This chain connects TRBV9 to TRBJ2-1; TRBD2 matches at 7 bases. The CDR3 runs to 15 residues. With 3 bases clipped from V and 1 base from J, the junction kept 4 bases outside the gene matches. The germline V gene has CDR1 SGDLS and CDR2 YYNGEE. CDR3 nucleotide sequence: TGTGCCAGCAGCGAGGGACTACGTTCCTACAATGAGCAGTTCTTC. This gives the protein CASSEGLRSYNEQFF.

This chain links TRBV7-9 with TRBJ2-7, with D possibly matching TRBD2 (6 bases). The V gene lost 6 bases and the J gene lost 6 bases, with 18 bases spanning the gap. The CDR3 has 14 amino acids. Germline assignment: CDR1 SEHNR and CDR2 FQNEAQ (reference sequence). CDR3 nucleotide sequence: TGTGCCAGCAGTCCCTGGGCACTAGCTGGCGAGCAGTACTTC. The encoded protein is CASSPWALAGEQYF.